This TCR beta chain came from a study of HIV-infected patients and healthy controls. General study points: Study cohorts differed slightly in age and sex, but this did not explain diversity differences.

This clonotype was counted many times. The antigen is undetermined. Alpha and beta constant-region primers primed reverse transcription of around 500 ng RNA. Using multiplexing indices, alpha and beta chain libraries were generated apart by chain-specific third strand synthesis. TCRdb re-called the 5' RACE reads with MiXCR, one entry per CDR3 protein. This table has around 11,000 distinct CDR3 sequences, around 9.3% appearing once. Germline assignment: CDR1 SGHKS and CDR2 YYEKEE (reference sequence). The V end was cut by 4 bases, the J end by 5 bases, with 12 bases between. CDR3 size: 13 residues. No cell fractionation was done, so the repertoire covers all unsorted peripheral blood T cells.

The material sequenced was blood, taken before antiretroviral therapy. The origin of this receptor is an adult with HIV infection. The rearrangement uses TRBV5-5 and TRBJ1-1; no definite D call. CDR3 sequence reads: CASSQRWGTEAFF. CDR3 DNA sequence: TGTGCCAGCAGCCAGAGGTGGGGTACTGAAGCTTTCTTT.